These T cell receptor beta chains were read from a single sample in a study of T cells in Graves' hyperthyroidism and ophthalmopathy. TCRdb processed the multiplex PCR reads anew with MiXCR; each CDR3 protein has one entry. The sample includes around 700,000 distinct CDR3 sequences, around 20% of them seen just once. Material: blood. These receptor sequences come from a woman aged 50 to 65 with Graves' hyperthyroidism that later progressed to Graves' ophthalmopathy. Both conserved end residues are part of each CDR3. The D gene is left open where the match is weak. A row's size may be missing; if present it is once, few, many or a size class.

v_gene: TRBV12-3/TRBV12-4
d_gene: TRBD1
j_gene: TRBJ1-2
abundance: many
CDR3nt: TGTGCCAGCAGGGCCGGGACAGGGGTAGACTTGTTTGGCTACACCTTC
CDR3aa: CASRAGTGVDLFGYTF

v_gene: TRBV7-9
d_gene: TRBD1
j_gene: TRBJ1-5
abundance: .
CDR3nt: TGTGCCAGCAGCCCCGGGACAGGGGTGTTTCAGCCCCAGCATTTT
CDR3aa: CASSPGTGVFQPQHF

v_gene: TRBV11-2
d_gene: TRBD2
j_gene: TRBJ2-6
abundance: many
CDR3nt: TGTGCCAGCAGAATCTTCGGGAGGGCTGGGGCCAACGTCCTGACTTTC
CDR3aa: CASRIFGRAGANVLTF

v_gene: TRBV19
d_gene: .
j_gene: TRBJ2-7
abundance: .
CDR3nt: TGTGCCAGTAGGACCGGGGGTTCCGCCTACGAGCAGTACTTC
CDR3aa: CASRTGGSAYEQYF

v_gene: TRBV19
d_gene: .
j_gene: TRBJ1-1
abundance: .
CDR3nt: TGTGCCAGTAGTGTTTTCAGGAACACTGAAGCTTTCTTT
CDR3aa: CASSVFRNTEAFF

v_gene: TRBV20-1
d_gene: .
j_gene: TRBJ1-4
abundance: few
CDR3nt: TGCAGTGCTAGAGATCTGCGGCAGGAGCGTGAAAAACTGTTTTTT
CDR3aa: CSARDLRQEREKLFF

v_gene: TRBV5-4
d_gene: .
j_gene: TRBJ1-1
abundance: many
CDR3nt: TGTGCCAGCAGCTCATTAACCGGGACGGAAGATGAAGCTTTCTTT
CDR3aa: CASSSLTGTEDEAFF

v_gene: TRBV7-3
d_gene: TRBD1
j_gene: TRBJ1-3
abundance: many
CDR3nt: TGTGCCAGCAGCACACAGACTCACCGGGACAGCTCTGGAAACACCATATATTTT
CDR3aa: CASSTQTHRDSSGNTIYF

v_gene: TRBV24-1
d_gene: .
j_gene: TRBJ1-1
abundance: many
CDR3nt: TGTGCCACCAGTGGCGGGACGGCCTTGAACACTGAAGCTTTCTTT
CDR3aa: CATSGGTALNTEAFF

v_gene: TRBV4-2
d_gene: TRBD1
j_gene: TRBJ2-2
abundance: few
CDR3nt: TGTGCCAGCAGCCAATCAAACAGGGGGTTCGCCGGGGAGCTGTTTTTT
CDR3aa: CASSQSNRGFAGELFF

v_gene: TRBV7-6
d_gene: TRBD2
j_gene: TRBJ2-5
abundance: few
CDR3nt: TGTGCCAGCAGCCCCGTTCTAGCGGGGGGGCGGATTCAAGAGACCCAGTACTTC
CDR3aa: CASSPVLAGGRIQETQYF

v_gene: TRBV29-1
d_gene: .
j_gene: TRBJ1-1
abundance: .
CDR3nt: TGCAGCGTTGTCGGGGCGGACACTGAAGCTTTCTTT
CDR3aa: CSVVGADTEAFF

v_gene: TRBV19
d_gene: .
j_gene: TRBJ1-1
abundance: .
CDR3nt: TGTGCCAGTAGTATAGCCCATCCCCCTAGACTCGGAACTGAAGCTTTCTTT
CDR3aa: CASSIAHPPRLGTEAFF

v_gene: TRBV5-4
d_gene: .
j_gene: TRBJ2-3
abundance: .
CDR3nt: TGTGCCAGCAGCTTGGGTTTCGGCGCGGAGAGCACAGATACGCAGTATTTT
CDR3aa: CASSLGFGAESTDTQYF

v_gene: TRBV10-3
d_gene: .
j_gene: TRBJ1-2
abundance: .
CDR3nt: TGTGCCATCACTCGAGGAAACGATGGCTACACCTTC
CDR3aa: CAITRGNDGYTF

v_gene: TRBV2
d_gene: .
j_gene: TRBJ2-5
abundance: many
CDR3nt: TGTGCCAGCAGTGAAGTACCGTTGGCCCAGTACTTC
CDR3aa: CASSEVPLAQYF

v_gene: TRBV7-8
d_gene: .
j_gene: TRBJ2-3
abundance: .
CDR3nt: TGTGCCAGCAGCTTGGTGGGGGGGGCCCCCACAGATACGCAGTATTTT
CDR3aa: CASSLVGGAPTDTQYF

v_gene: TRBV20-1
d_gene: .
j_gene: TRBJ1-5
abundance: few
CDR3nt: TGCAGTGCAAAAGGGCAGATGGGCAATCAGCCCCAGCATTTT
CDR3aa: CSAKGQMGNQPQHF

v_gene: TRBV5-1
d_gene: TRBD1
j_gene: TRBJ2-3
abundance: .
CDR3nt: TGCGCCAGCAGCTTGGAGGGGGCGTCCGTGGATACGCAGTATTTT
CDR3aa: CASSLEGASVDTQYF

v_gene: TRBV18
d_gene: .
j_gene: TRBJ2-5
abundance: many
CDR3nt: TGTGCCAGCTCACCACCGACTTCAAGCCAAGAGACCCAGTACTTC
CDR3aa: CASSPPTSSQETQYF